The clone carrying this TCR beta chain showed up many times. Antigen specificity is unknown. Reliance was placed on clinical symptoms, serum thyroxine, TRAb, thyroid ultrasound and orbital computed tomography for diagnosis. The CDR3 totals 15 residues. CDR1 is LNHDA, CDR2 SQIVND, per germline (reference sequence). V was clipped by 7 bases and J by 0 bases, with 15 bases between them. The data derive from a study of Graves' ophthalmopathy and Graves' hyperthyroidism. Study context: There was a collection of peripheral blood at initial diagnosis, before any treatment.

Overall study findings and caveats: Most clonotypes expanded in thyroid above 0.001 frequency were present in blood too. With about 71% sensitivity and approximately 73% specificity, the model predicted ophthalmopathy progression.

Investigators amplified TCR beta CDR3 regions from RNA transcripts. An opening RT-PCR round employed HTBI primers and preceded a second-round multiplex PCR. TCRdb independently ran MiXCR on the multiplex PCR reads; one entry per CDR3 protein. The data contain some 750,000 distinct CDR3 sequences, about 44% of them singletons. This receptor was identified in an adult man with Graves' ophthalmopathy. Sequenced sample: peripheral blood. The rearrangement joins TRBV19 to TRBJ1-1, with a tentative D call TRBD1 (5 bases). CDR3: CASTDTRGLNTEAFF. The CDR3 DNA is TGTGCCAGTACCGATACTAGGGGATTGAACACTGAAGCTTTCTTT. Complete variable domain (other parts from reference TRBV19 and TRBJ1-1): DGGITQSPKYLFRKEGQNVTLSCEQNLNHDAMYWYRQDPGQGLRLIYYSQIVNDFQKGDIAEGYSVSREKKESFPLTVTSAQKNPTAFYLCASTDTRGLNTEAFFGQGTRLTVV.